This T cell receptor beta chain was recovered during a study of blood T cell repertoires in COVID-19. This clone was counted a single time. Sequencing used immunoSEQ multiplex PCR; TCRdb keeps in-frame clones, though not all of them. The sample records 360,000 or so clones, approximately 89% being singletons. The specimen sequenced was peripheral blood. The TCR sequence derives from a woman in her sixties or seventies with COVID-19, enrolled during active disease.

CDR3 region: CASSRGTYNEQFF. As DNA, the CDR3 is TGCGCCAGCAGCCGCGGGACCTACAATGAGCAGTTCTTC. The V call is TRBV5-1, the J call TRBJ2-1; TRBD2 is a possible D gene (6 bases). The CDR3 loop spans 13 amino acids. V was cut by 4 bases and J by 2 bases, with 7 bases left in between. CDR1 is SGHRS, CDR2 YFSETQ, per germline.